This T cell receptor (beta chain) was identified in a study of T cell changes during pregnancy in multiple sclerosis. This CDR3 contains 15 residues. V lost 1 base to trimming and J lost 1 base, with 7 bases between them. Germline CDR1 reads SGHAT; CDR2 reads FQNNGV. A single count supports this clone. Method: immunoSEQ multiplex PCR; TCRdb's copy keeps in-frame clones and lacks some. The table has tens of thousands of clones, about nine tenths seen once. The receptor's source is a female donor with multiple sclerosis, enrolled in a pregnancy study. The rearrangement links TRBV11-2 to TRBJ2-2; D ambiguous. Here the sequenced sample was CD8+ T cells from peripheral blood mononuclear cells, taken before pregnancy. CDR3 DNA sequence: TGTGCCAGCAGCTTAGGGAACAGGAACACCGGGGAGCTGTTTTTT. Protein: CASSLGNRNTGELFF. The complete variable domain, with remaining parts taken from reference TRBV11-2 and TRBJ2-2, reads EAGVAQSPRYKIIEKRQSVAFWCNPISGHATLYWYQQILGQGPKLLIQFQNNGVVDDSQLPKDRFSAERLKGVDSTLKIQPAKLEDSAVYLCASSLGNRNTGELFFGEGSRLTVL.